Sequencing of this TCR beta chain was carried out in a study of T cells expressing NK-cell markers. Study-level information: Seven HCMV-seropositive donors and one seronegative donor made up the eight sequenced donors. Findings and caveats of the study: Similarly, these clonotypes led the CD3+CD56-NKG2C+ fraction as well in several donors. Each of 6 or 7 donors carried dominant NKG2C+ clonotypes accounting for about 1.0-8% of CD8+ T cells.

Germline loops: CDR1 SGHTA, CDR2 FQGNSA. The CDR3 extends over 15 amino acids. The authors made TCR beta cDNA libraries by 5'RACE template switching. This switching added a universal primer site and UMIs. TCRdb reprocessed the 5' RACE reads and keeps a single row for each CDR3 protein, giving no DNA. This sample contains approximately 420,000 distinct CDR3 sequences. Turning to this clonotype: Its antigen remains unknown.

Material for sequencing was blood T cells: a sorted CD56 or NKG2C T cell subset, CD4+ or CD8+ T cells, or bulk PBMC T cells (not recorded which). The rearrangement links TRBV7-2 to TRBJ2-1. This receptor was obtained from a woman aged 45-65 years in good health. The CDR3 loop reads CASSIDNHKTNEQFF.